This T cell receptor (beta chain) is from a study of monozygotic twins with cystic fibrosis. This CDR3 has 13 residues. Germline CDR1 SEHNR, CDR2 FQNEAQ (reference sequence). V was shortened by 3 bases and J by 6 bases, with 11 bases between the two germline ends. The repertoire was sequenced with immunoSEQ multiplex PCR; TCRdb's copy has only in-frame clones and lacks some. The repertoire includes some 8,900 clones, over 98% of them detected once, and 0.24% sits in the top ten. The sequencing sample was made of blood. The receptor was isolated from a girl under 10 years old with cystic fibrosis. V gene TRBV7-9 combines with J gene TRBJ1-1; D is unresolved. The CDR3 sequence is CASSFPVSAEAFF. The CDR3, as DNA: TGTGCCAGCAGCTTTCCGGTTTCAGCTGAAGCTTTCTTT.